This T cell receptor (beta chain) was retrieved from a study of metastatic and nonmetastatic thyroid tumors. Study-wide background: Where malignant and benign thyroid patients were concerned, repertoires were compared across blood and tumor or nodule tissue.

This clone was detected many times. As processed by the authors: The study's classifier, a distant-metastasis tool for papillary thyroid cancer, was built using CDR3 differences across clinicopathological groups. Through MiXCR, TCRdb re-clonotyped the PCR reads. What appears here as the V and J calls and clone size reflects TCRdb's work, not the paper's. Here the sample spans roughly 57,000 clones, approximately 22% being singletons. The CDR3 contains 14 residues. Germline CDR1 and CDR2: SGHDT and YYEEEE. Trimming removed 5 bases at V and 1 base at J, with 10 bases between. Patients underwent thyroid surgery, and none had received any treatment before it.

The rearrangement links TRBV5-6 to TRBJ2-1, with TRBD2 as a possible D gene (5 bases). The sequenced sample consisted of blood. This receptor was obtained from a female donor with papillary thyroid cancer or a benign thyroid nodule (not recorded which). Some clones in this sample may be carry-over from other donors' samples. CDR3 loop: CASRLEGSYNEQFF. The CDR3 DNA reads TGTGCCAGCAGGTTAGAGGGATCCTACAATGAGCAGTTCTTC.